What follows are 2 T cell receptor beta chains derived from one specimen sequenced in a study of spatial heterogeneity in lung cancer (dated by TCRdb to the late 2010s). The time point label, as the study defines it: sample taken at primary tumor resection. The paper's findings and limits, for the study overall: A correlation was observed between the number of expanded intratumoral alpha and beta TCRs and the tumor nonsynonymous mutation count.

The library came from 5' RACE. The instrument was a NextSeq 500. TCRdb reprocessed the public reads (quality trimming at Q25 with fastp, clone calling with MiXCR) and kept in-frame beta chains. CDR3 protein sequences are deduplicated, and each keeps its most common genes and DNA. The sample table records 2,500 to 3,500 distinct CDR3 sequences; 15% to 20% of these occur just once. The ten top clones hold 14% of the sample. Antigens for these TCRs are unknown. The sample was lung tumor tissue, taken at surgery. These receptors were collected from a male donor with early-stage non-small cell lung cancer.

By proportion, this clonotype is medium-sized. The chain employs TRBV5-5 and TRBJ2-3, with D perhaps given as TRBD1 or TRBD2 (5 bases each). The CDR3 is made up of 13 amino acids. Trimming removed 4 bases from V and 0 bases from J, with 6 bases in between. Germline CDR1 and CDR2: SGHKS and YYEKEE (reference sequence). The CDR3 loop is CASSEGSTDTQYF. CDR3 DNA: TGTGCCAGCAGCGAGGGGAGCACAGATACGCAGTATTTT. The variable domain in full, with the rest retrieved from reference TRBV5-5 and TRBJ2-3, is DAGVTQSPTHLIKTRGQQVTLRCSPISGHKSVSWYQQVLGQGPQFIFQYYEKEERGRGNFPDRFSARQFPNYSSELNVNALLLGDSALYLCASSEGSTDTQYFGPGTRLTVL.

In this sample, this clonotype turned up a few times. CDR3 bases: TGTGCCAGCAGTTTAGGCGTCCCGCCAAACATTCAGTACTTC. Amino acid sequence: CASSLGVPPNIQYF. This chain joins TRBV12-3 or TRBV12-4 and TRBJ2-4; D not certain. CDR3 length: 14 amino acids. Trimming pared 1 base from V and 6 bases from J, leaving 10 bases between.